The 28 T cell receptor beta chains presented below share a single source sample, sequenced in a study of blood T cell repertoires in COVID-19. Produced via immunoSEQ multiplex PCR; TCRdb's table is partial and in-frame only. The sample lists roughly 120,000 clones; around four fifths were seen once. Specimen: peripheral blood. The origin of the receptors is a man older than 75 with COVID-19, enrolled during active disease.

The V call is TRBV5-1, the J call TRBJ2-4, with D perhaps matching TRBD2 (6 bases). This CDR3 has 13 residues. Trimming pared 4 bases from V and 5 bases from J, leaving 10 bases between. Germline V gives CDR1 SGHRS, CDR2 YFSETQ. The chain's CDR3 is CASSPDYENIQYF. CDR3 DNA sequence: TGCGCCAGCAGCCCGGACTACGAAAACATTCAGTACTTC.

The chain employs TRBV29-1 and TRBJ1-2; D might be TRBD1 (6 bases). The CDR3 is 11 residues long. Germline loops: CDR1 SQVTM, CDR2 ANQGSEA. Trimming shortened V by 2 bases and J by 8 bases, and 9 bases separated the two germline ends. The DNA for the CDR3 is TGCAGCGTTGAACAGGGGTCCGGCTACACCTTC. Translation: CSVEQGSGYTF. The full variable domain, its missing parts supplied by reference TRBV29-1 and TRBJ1-2, is SAVISQKPSRDICQRGTSLTIQCQVDSQVTMMFWYRQQPGQSLTLIATANQGSEATYESGFVIDKFPISRPNLTFSTLTVSNMSPEDSSIYLCSVEQGSGYTFGSGTRLTVV.

The V gene is TRBV10-3, the J gene TRBJ2-2, with 7 bases fitting TRBD2. Germline V CDR1 and CDR2: ENHRY, SYGVKD. After removal of 5 bases from V and 0 bases from J, the junction contained 3 bases not matched to a gene. The CDR3 extends over 15 amino acids. CDR3 DNA: TGTGCCATCAGTTTAGCGGGTTCGAACACCGGGGAGCTGTTTTTT. It yields the protein CAISLAGSNTGELFF.

This chain connects TRBV20-1 to TRBJ2-5, with D possibly matching TRBD2 (6 bases). Germline lookup yields CDR1 DFQATT and CDR2 SNEGSKA (reference sequence). Deletions cut 3 bases from V and 5 bases from J, with 13 bases between. The length of the CDR3 is 13 residues. The CDR3 here is CSASYGGRETQYF. CDR3 sequence (DNA): TGCAGTGCTAGTTACGGGGGAAGGGAGACCCAGTACTTC.

The rearrangement uses TRBV2 and TRBJ2-1, with D tentatively TRBD2 (6 bases). This CDR3 is built from 15 residues. The germline CDR1 and CDR2 sequences are SNHLY and FYNNEI. Trimming removed 7 bases at V and 4 bases at J, with 17 bases between. The CDR3 DNA sequence: TGTGCCAGCACCGCTGGGAGGACGGTTTACAATGAGCAGTTCTTC. This encodes CASTAGRTVYNEQFF.

The V gene is TRBV6-5, the J gene TRBJ1-1; weak D call: TRBD1 (6 bases). CDR1 MNHEY and CDR2 SVGAGI come from the germline V gene. Trimming pared 7 bases from V and 3 bases from J, leaving 12 bases between. CDR3 length: 13 amino acids. As DNA, the CDR3 is TGTGCCAGCACCGGTAGGGGGTACACTGAAGCTTTCTTT. Translation gives CASTGRGYTEAFF.

CDR3: CASNLQTGYNEQFF. CDR3 coding DNA: TGTGCCAGCAACCTTCAGACTGGCTACAATGAGCAGTTCTTC. J is TRBJ2-1 and V is TRBV5-6; no firm D call. The germline V gene has CDR1 SGHDT and CDR2 YYEEEE. The CDR3 totals 14 residues. V was trimmed by 6 bases and J by 3 bases, leaving 13 bases between them.

The rearrangement joins TRBV11-2 to TRBJ2-2; 9 nucleotides agree with TRBD2. Looked up from germline, CDR1 is SGHAT and CDR2 is FQNNGV. The CDR3 is 17 residues long. V was pared by 5 bases and J by 5 bases, with 12 bases of the junction left unmatched. Written as DNA, the CDR3 is TGTGCCAGCAGCCCAAGAGGAGCTAGCGGGACGACCGGGGAGCTGTTTTTT. This codes for CASSPRGASGTTGELFF.

This chain joins TRBV6-2 or TRBV6-3 and TRBJ1-6, with D uncertain. V lost 0 bases and J 0 bases, leaving 9 bases between the germline ends. This CDR3 has 17 amino acids. The germline V gene encodes CDR1 MNHEY and CDR2 SVGEGT. This CDR3 is CASSYSPESSYNSPLHF. Written as DNA, the CDR3 is TGTGCCAGCAGTTACTCGCCGGAGAGCTCCTATAATTCACCCCTCCACTTT.

This clone was counted between two and nine times. The chain recombines TRBV13 with TRBJ1-3; no clear D. The V end lost 0 bases, the J end lost 1 base, and 13 bases lay between the germline ends. CDR1 and CDR2 (germline): PRHDT, FYEKMQ (reference sequence). The CDR3 contains 17 residues. CDR3 DNA: TGTGCCAGCAGCTTAGGCCGGGGAGGGCGGTCTGGAAACACCATATATTTT. Translation: CASSLGRGGRSGNTIYF.

The J gene is TRBJ2-1, the V gene TRBV13; D possibly corresponds to TRBD1 (6 bases). Trimming pared 1 base from V and 6 bases from J, leaving 13 bases between. This CDR3 region has 15 residues. Germline V gene sequence: CDR1 PRHDT, CDR2 FYEKMQ (reference sequence). In DNA, the CDR3 is TGTGCCAGCAGCTTAGCCGGCCAGGGGCTCAATGAGCAGTTCTTC. It is translated as CASSLAGQGLNEQFF.

There are a few counts of this clone. The chain uses TRBV19 and TRBJ1-2; 7 bases agree with TRBD1. The V and J ends lost 8 bases and 1 base, in that order; junction bases with no gene match: 7. Germline V lookup: CDR1 LNHDA, CDR2 SQIVND (reference sequence). This CDR3 is 14 amino acids long. The CDR3 reads CASLGQSFNYGYTF. DNA of the CDR3: TGTGCCAGTTTGGGACAGTCCTTTAACTATGGCTACACCTTC.

This clone was recorded only once. The rearrangement links TRBV9 to TRBJ2-1; the D gene is possibly TRBD2 (6 bases). The V gene's germline CDR1 is SGDLS and CDR2 YYNGEE. With 7 bases removed from V and 0 bases from J, the gap between germline ends came to 11 bases. This CDR3 region has 14 residues. CDR3 coding DNA: TGTGCCAGCGGTGGGGGGAGCTCCTACAATGAGCAGTTCTTC. This sequence encodes CASGGGSSYNEQFF.

This chain links TRBV6-5 with TRBJ1-2; weak D call: TRBD1 (6 bases). The germline V and J ends were trimmed by 6 bases and 2 bases, with 13 bases remaining between them. This CDR3 is built from 14 residues. Per the germline V gene, CDR1 is MNHEY and CDR2 is SVGAGI. CDR3 sequence: CASRTPGENYGYTF. CDR3 nucleotides: TGTGCCAGCAGGACGCCAGGGGAGAACTATGGCTACACCTTC.

The CDR3 region is CAWGLAGLEQFF. The CDR3 DNA follows: TGTGCCTGGGGACTAGCGGGACTTGAGCAGTTCTTC. The J gene is TRBJ2-1, the V gene TRBV30; 12 bases are a match to TRBD2. CDR3 length: 12 residues. V was clipped by 5 bases and J by 9 bases; unmatched bases: 2. Germline V lookup: CDR1 GTSNPN, CDR2 SVGIG (reference sequence).

The rearrangement joins TRBV3-1 (or the pseudogene TRBV3-2) to TRBJ1-1, with 8 bases lining up with TRBD1. This CDR3 has 14 amino acids. From germline, CDR1 is LGHDT and CDR2 YNNKEL (reference sequence). With V trimmed by 4 bases and J by 10 bases, 11 bases remained unmatched. The CDR3: CASSPGQATRGAFF. Here the CDR3 DNA reads TGTGCCAGCAGCCCGGGACAGGCTACGAGGGGAGCTTTCTTT.

V is TRBV7-2 and J is TRBJ2-5, with 14 positions matching TRBD2. The J segment lost 4 bases and the V segment lost 5 bases, leaving 6 bases of the junction unmatched. This CDR3 has 16 amino acids. CDR1 and CDR2 (germline): SGHTA, FQGNSA. CDR3 DNA: TGTGCCAGCAGCCTACGACTAGCGGGAGGGTCAGAGACCCAGTACTTC. Amino acids: CASSLRLAGGSETQYF.

The J gene is TRBJ2-3, the V gene TRBV6-2 or TRBV6-3; D possibly corresponds to TRBD2 (5 bases). Germline CDR1 MNHEY, CDR2 SVGEGT. The CDR3 is 15 amino acids. Trimming removed 2 bases from V and 4 bases from J, with 13 bases in between. CDR3 loop: CASSYTAGPPDTQYF. CDR3 bases: TGTGCCAGCAGTTACACCGCGGGCCCCCCAGATACGCAGTATTTT.

The chain uses TRBV16 and TRBJ2-2; no clear D gene. Germline CDR1 KGHSY, CDR2 FQNENV. Trimming left V 4 bases short and J 2 bases short, with 11 bases between. This CDR3 has 15 residues. The CDR3 protein is CASSPVRTNTGELFF. In DNA, the CDR3 is TGTGCCAGCAGCCCGGTCCGAACCAACACCGGGGAGCTGTTTTTT.

J is TRBJ2-1 and V is TRBV19, with 8 positions matching TRBD2. The CDR3 runs 16 residues. Germline V CDR1 and CDR2: LNHDA, SQIVND (reference sequence). Losses at the gene ends were 3 bases for V and 4 bases for J; bases not matched to a gene: 8. CDR3 nucleotides: TGTGCCAGTAGTATGGGGGGGCTAGCGGGTTACAATGAGCAGTTCTTC. Translating gives CASSMGGLAGYNEQFF.

This rearrangement joins TRBV24-1 to TRBJ2-3; D is ambiguous. The CDR3 has 15 amino acids. Germline V gene sequence: CDR1 KGHDR, CDR2 SFDVKD. V was clipped by 0 bases and J by 2 bases, with 8 bases between them. CDR3 in DNA: TGTGCCACCAGTGATTTGGCCACAGTCACAGATACGCAGTATTTT. This translates into CATSDLATVTDTQYF.

This clone was seen a few times. The rearrangement joins TRBV6-5 to TRBJ2-1, with unresolved D. Germline CDR1 MNHEY, CDR2 SVGAGI. Trimming removed 7 bases at V and 6 bases at J, with 19 bases between. CDR3 length: 15 amino acids. CDR3 in amino acids: CASTRRLNGLNEQFF. In DNA form, the CDR3 reads TGTGCCAGCACCCGGCGGCTAAATGGCCTCAATGAGCAGTTCTTC.

V and J are TRBV28 and TRBJ1-2; D is possibly TRBD1 (5 bases). Germline V gene data show CDR1 as MDHEN and CDR2 as SYDVKM. V was trimmed by 6 bases and J by 5 bases, leaving 25 bases between them. There are 17 residues in the CDR3. The CDR3 bases are TGTGCCAGCAGACATCAAGGTGCTTGGGGCGCCCATTATGGCTACACCTTC. This encodes CASRHQGAWGAHYGYTF.

This chain joins TRBV7-6 and TRBJ1-2; D gene unclear. V was pared by 0 bases and J by 7 bases, with 9 bases between. The germline CDR1 and CDR2 sequences are SGHVS and FNYEAQ. The CDR3 consists of 13 residues. In DNA, the CDR3 is TGTGCCAGCAGCTTAGCGCGGGCAGTTGGCTACACCTTC. As protein: CASSLARAVGYTF.

This clone was picked up many times. The chain joins TRBV5-1 to TRBJ2-1, with 7 bases fitting TRBD1. Trimming at V came to 2 bases and at J to 7 bases, leaving 21 bases not matched to a gene. Germline V lookup: CDR1 SGHRS, CDR2 YFSETQ. The CDR3 is made up of 19 amino acids. The CDR3 nucleotides read TGCGCCAGCAGCTTAGATTCCTACATTACAGGGGAAAAGAGGAATGAGCAGTTCTTC. Residues: CASSLDSYITGEKRNEQFF.

The J gene is TRBJ1-4, the V gene TRBV18, with a weak D call TRBD1 (6 bases). The CDR3 spans 13 residues. With 8 bases removed from V and 4 bases from J, the gap between germline ends came to 11 bases. Germline V gene data show CDR1 as KGHSH and CDR2 as LQKENI. The CDR3 DNA sequence: TGTGCCAGCACTACAGGGCTTAATGAAAAACTGTTTTTT. Its protein product is CASTTGLNEKLFF.

The chain joins TRBV28 to TRBJ2-7, with 12 bases aligning to TRBD1. The V segment lost 3 bases and the J segment 3 bases; nucleotides outside the gene matches: 9. In germline, CDR1 is MDHEN, CDR2 SYDVKM. There are 17 residues in the CDR3. The CDR3 spells CASSFDGTGGSFYEQYF. In DNA form, the CDR3 reads TGTGCCAGCAGTTTCGACGGGACAGGGGGCTCTTTCTACGAGCAGTACTTC.

The V gene is TRBV4-2, the J gene TRBJ2-5; no clear D. The CDR3 contains 14 residues. The ends were cut back, 3 bases at V and 2 bases at J, with 10 bases in the middle. Germline assignment: CDR1 LGHNA and CDR2 YNFKEQ. The CDR3 DNA is TGTGCCAGCAGCCACGAGAGGCAGCAAGAGACCCAGTACTTC. Translation gives CASSHERQQETQYF.